This entry lists 5 T cell receptor beta chains sequenced from one sample in a study of cytomegalovirus exposure and HLA in healthy donors. The primer mix had 60 Vbeta and 13 Jbeta primers. Generated by immunoSEQ multiplex PCR, the TCRdb table keeps only in-frame clones and is missing some. The sample includes more than 45,000 clones. Sequencing input: PBMCs. All receptors come from a woman aged 30 to 39 in good health and CMV-seropositive.

The rearrangement uses TRBV6-5 and TRBJ2-1; D ambiguous. Trimming took off 4 bases at V and 5 bases at J, with 12 bases between the two ends. Germline CDR1 and CDR2: MNHEY and SVGAGI. The CDR3 runs to 14 residues. Here the CDR3 reads CASSSRGSDNEQFF. The DNA for the CDR3 is TGTGCCAGCAGTTCCAGAGGATCCGACAATGAGCAGTTCTTC.

On this clone: Other DNA variants within this sample encode the same CDR3. The rearrangement uses TRBV29-1 and TRBJ2-7, with TRBD1 identical over 9 bases. Losses at the gene ends were 6 bases for V and 5 bases for J; bases not matched to a gene: 8. Germline-derived CDR1 and CDR2 are SQVTM and ANQGSEA. The CDR3 length is 13 residues. CDR3 nucleotides: TGCAGCGTGGCCTCCGGGACAGGGAACGAGCAGTACTTC. This codes for CSVASGTGNEQYF.

The V call is TRBV5-1, the J call TRBJ1-2; no firm D call. The germline V gene has CDR1 SGHRS and CDR2 YFSETQ. V lost 4 bases to trimming and J lost 7 bases, with 20 bases between them. The CDR3 runs 15 residues. The CDR3 spells CASSEDPAPTGGYTF. CDR3 DNA: TGCGCCAGCAGCGAAGACCCAGCTCCTACGGGTGGCTACACCTTC.

This chain joins TRBV25-1 and TRBJ2-7; weak D call: TRBD1 (6 bases). The CDR3 runs 11 residues. Germline V gene sequence: CDR1 MGHDK, CDR2 SYGVNS. Deletions cut 8 bases from V and 5 bases from J, with 10 bases between. The CDR3 loop is CASGYRDEQYF. The CDR3 nucleotides read TGTGCCAGCGGCTACAGGGACGAGCAGTACTTC.

The chain couples TRBV6-6 to TRBJ2-1; D is possibly TRBD1 (6 bases). The CDR3 totals 11 residues. Germline values: CDR1 MNHNY, CDR2 SVGAGI (reference sequence). V was trimmed by 8 bases and J by 10 bases, leaving 12 bases between them. CDR3 protein: CASGTGTEQFF. The CDR3 DNA follows: TGTGCCAGCGGAACCGGGACAGAGCAGTTCTTC.